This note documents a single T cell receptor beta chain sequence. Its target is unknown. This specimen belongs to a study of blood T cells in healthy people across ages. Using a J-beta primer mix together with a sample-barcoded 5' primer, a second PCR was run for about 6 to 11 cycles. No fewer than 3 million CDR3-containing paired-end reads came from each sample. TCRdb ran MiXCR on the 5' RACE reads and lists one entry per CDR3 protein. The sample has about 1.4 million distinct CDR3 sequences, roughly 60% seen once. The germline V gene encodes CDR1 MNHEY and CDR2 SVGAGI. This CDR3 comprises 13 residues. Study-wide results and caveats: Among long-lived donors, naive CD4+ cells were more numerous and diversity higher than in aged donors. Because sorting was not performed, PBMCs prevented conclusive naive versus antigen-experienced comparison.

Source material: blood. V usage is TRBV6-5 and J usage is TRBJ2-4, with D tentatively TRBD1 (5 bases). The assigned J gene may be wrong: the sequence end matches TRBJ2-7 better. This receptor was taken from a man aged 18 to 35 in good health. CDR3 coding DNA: TGTGCCTGCCAAGGCCAGGGTGATTACGAGCAGTACTTC. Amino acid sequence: CACQGQGDYEQYF.